This T cell receptor (beta chain) emerged from a study of blood T cell repertoires in COVID-19. Assay: immunoSEQ multiplex PCR; the TCRdb copy retains only in-frame clones and omits some. The sample has about 150,000 clones, approximately 80% seen once. This clone showed up just a few times. The CDR3 consists of 13 residues. V shed 6 bases, J shed 4 bases, and the junction held 5 bases outside the gene matches. The germline CDR1 and CDR2 sequences are MGHDK and SYGVNS. The J gene is TRBJ1-2, the V gene TRBV25-1; 7 bases agree with TRBD1. The sequence was obtained from a woman older than 75 with acute or convalescent COVID-19. The sample was peripheral blood. The CDR3 sequence is CASSAGQFYGYTF. The DNA of the CDR3 is TGTGCCAGCAGCGCGGGACAGTTCTATGGCTACACCTTC.